This T cell receptor (beta chain) was sequenced in a study of identical twins. This clonotype was observed a handful of times. Its specificity is not known. cDNA carried unique molecular identifiers, and a universal primer site was added by template switching. MiXCR was run by TCRdb on the 5' RACE reads, yielding one entry per CDR3 protein. This sample has under 900,000 distinct CDR3 sequences, with 15% to 20% found just once. General study results and limits: Zero-insertion analyses were open to partial confounding by invariant MAIT and iNKT cells.

This same sample was also part of a study on T cells expressing NK-cell markers. As that study records: These clonotypes, the leaders elsewhere, also led the CD3+CD56-NKG2C+ fraction in four donors.

Sample: PBMCs. The receptor's source is a woman younger than 35 in good health.

CDR3 sequence (DNA): TGTGCCAGCAGTTTGGGCGTACTAGCGGGAAGGGAGACCCAGTACTTC. It yields the protein CASSLGVLAGRETQYF. This chain links TRBV12-3 or TRBV12-4 with TRBJ2-5, with 10 bases lining up with TRBD2. V dropped 3 bases and J dropped 5; count of bases not matched to a gene: 9. The CDR3 loop spans 16 amino acids.